Detailed here is one T cell receptor (beta chain). Its antigen is as yet unknown. The CDR3 is made up of 15 amino acids. V lost 3 bases, J lost 2 bases, and 8 bases stayed unmatched. CDR1 SGHKS and CDR2 YYEKEE come from the germline V gene (reference sequence). 13 Jbeta primers and 60 Vbeta primers were used for the PCR. Sequencing used immunoSEQ multiplex PCR; TCRdb keeps in-frame clones, though not all of them. The sample includes about 110,000 clones, around 70% of them seen just once. The data originate from a study of cytomegalovirus exposure and HLA in healthy donors. About the research overall: Drawn from HLA-typed donors, 65 million to 100 million unique TCRs were held in an early data release.

Study-wide points: While the bulk of TCR sequences proved rare, some public TCRs turned up in many donors. In a later analysis, the majority of CMV-associated beta chains seemingly showed HLA restriction.

Sequences were obtained from PBMCs. V gene TRBV5-5 combines with J gene TRBJ2-7; 7 nucleotides match TRBD2. The sequence was collected from a man in his thirties or forties in good health and CMV-seropositive. The CDR3 loop is CASSWGGGRAYEQYF. The CDR3 nucleotides read TGTGCCAGCAGCTGGGGGGGAGGGAGGGCCTACGAGCAGTACTTC.